This T cell receptor (beta chain) was captured by sequencing in a study of technical replicates of blood from a handful of donors. This CDR3 has 15 amino acids. Germline V CDR1 and CDR2: MNHNS, SASEGT. Trimming removed 2 bases at V and 3 bases at J, with 14 bases between. Measured with immunoSEQ multiplex PCR; TCRdb has only the in-frame clones, and not every one. The sample includes about 79,000 clones, approximately 91% seen only once; the top ten take 0.3% to 0.45%. The chain links TRBV6-1 to TRBJ2-7; D is unresolved. Sequences were obtained from T cells isolated from PBMCs. The receptor comes from a human donor in good health. Some clones in this sample may be carry-over from other donors' samples. The CDR3, as DNA: TGTGCCAGCAGTGAAAGGCTGACACTCTACTACGAGCAGTACTTC. It is translated as CASSERLTLYYEQYF.